Described below is a single T cell receptor beta chain sequence and its context. This CDR3 has 13 amino acids. The V gene's germline CDR1 is SNHLY and CDR2 FYNNEI. Trimming at V came to 4 bases and at J to 3 bases, leaving 2 bases not matched to a gene. The data were produced by immunoSEQ multiplex PCR, yet TCRdb's version contains in-frame clones alone and is incomplete. The repertoire holds more than 45,000 clones, with about 73% as singletons. This sample is drawn from a study of T cell clones after liver transplantation. Study context: Draws occurred before transplant, before withdrawal, and after complete or failed withdrawal.

This receptor was taken from a human patient who received a liver transplant. Certain T cells may be donor cells from the graft. V usage is TRBV2 and J usage is TRBJ2-5; 7 bases match TRBD1. The sequencing used CD4+ T cells from blood, collected at the roughly 15-month timepoint. The CDR3 reads CASSGGTEETQYF. The CDR3 nucleotides read TGTGCCAGCAGTGGTGGGACAGAAGAGACCCAGTACTTC.